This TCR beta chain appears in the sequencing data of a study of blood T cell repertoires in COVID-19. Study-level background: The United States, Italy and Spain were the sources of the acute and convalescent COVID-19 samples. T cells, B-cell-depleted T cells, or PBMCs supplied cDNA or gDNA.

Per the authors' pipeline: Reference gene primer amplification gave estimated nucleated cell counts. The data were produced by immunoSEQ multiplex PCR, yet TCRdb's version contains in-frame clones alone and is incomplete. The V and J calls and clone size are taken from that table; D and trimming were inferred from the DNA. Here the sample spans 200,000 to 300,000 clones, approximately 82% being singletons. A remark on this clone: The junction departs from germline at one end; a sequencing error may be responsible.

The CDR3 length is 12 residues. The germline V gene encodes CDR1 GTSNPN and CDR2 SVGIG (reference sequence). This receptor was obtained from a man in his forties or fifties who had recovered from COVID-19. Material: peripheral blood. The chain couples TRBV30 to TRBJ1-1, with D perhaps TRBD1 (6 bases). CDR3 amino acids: CAWRARGGSGLF. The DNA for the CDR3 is TGTGCCTGGAGGGCGAGGGGGGGGTCGGGCCTCTTT.